Presented here are 14 T cell receptor beta chains from one specimen sequenced in a study of early stage breast cancer tumors. Repertoires were generated with immunoSEQ multiplex PCR, while TCRdb's copy carries only in-frame clones and drops some. The data contain about 36,000 clones, over 65% of them seen just once; the ten biggest clones take up roughly 6.1%. The sample comprised blood. These TCRs come from a person between 55 and 69 years old with breast cancer.

The rearrangement joins TRBV19 to TRBJ1-2; D is unclear. Between the trimmed V and J ends, which lost 3 bases and 4 bases, there was a span of 12 bases. The CDR3 is 14 amino acids. CDR1 LNHDA and CDR2 SQIVND come from the germline V gene (reference sequence). This chain's CDR3 is CASSILGGFYGYTF. DNA of the CDR3: TGTGCCAGTAGTATTTTGGGCGGATTCTATGGCTACACCTTC.

This clone has a single count. The rearrangement joins TRBV28 to TRBJ2-7; no firm D call. Germline V lookup: CDR1 MDHEN, CDR2 SYDVKM. CDR3 length: 11 residues. V dropped 3 bases and J dropped 6 bases, with 6 bases sitting between them. The CDR3 is CASSFPPEQYF. As DNA, the CDR3 is TGTGCCAGCAGTTTCCCCCCCGAGCAGTACTTC.

The table lists this clone with a count of one. The chain employs TRBV11-2 and TRBJ2-3; 7 bases fit TRBD1. Germline CDR1 is SGHAT and CDR2 is FQNNGV. The ends lost 2 bases at V and 9 bases at J; junction bases unmatched: 14. The CDR3 consists of 16 residues. In nucleotides, the CDR3 is TGTGCCAGCAGCTTATTTTTAACAGGGGAAAAAGGGACGCAGTATTTT. This gives the protein CASSLFLTGEKGTQYF.

The chain employs TRBV2 and TRBJ1-2; no reliable D call. CDR3 length: 16 residues. Germline values: CDR1 SNHLY, CDR2 FYNNEI. V lost 7 bases to trimming and J lost 1 base, with 19 bases between them. CDR3 sequence (DNA): TGTGCCAGCACCCGAACACGGTCCTCCCTTAACTATGGCTACACCTTC. Protein product: CASTRTRSSLNYGYTF.

This clone was observed a single time. Other DNA sequences in this specimen translate into the identical CDR3. V usage is TRBV5-1 and J usage is TRBJ1-2; tentative D call: TRBD1 (5 bases). V gave up 0 bases and J gave up 2 bases, with 5 bases separating them. Looked up from germline, CDR1 is SGHRS and CDR2 is YFSETQ. The length of the CDR3 is 13 residues. The CDR3 nucleotides are TGCGCCAGCAGCTTGGAGGGGAACTATGGCTACACCTTC. Translation: CASSLEGNYGYTF.

The V and J genes are TRBV29-1 and TRBJ2-5; D not resolved. V lost 7 bases to trimming and J lost 1 base, with 7 bases between them. Germline V gene sequence: CDR1 SQVTM, CDR2 ANQGSEA. The CDR3 runs to 11 residues. CDR3 bases: TGCAGCGCTAAATTCCAAGAGACCCAGTACTTC. Translated, it gives CSAKFQETQYF.

CDR3 coding DNA: TGTGCCAGCAGCTTATTCATCCCGGGACAAGGATTTTCACCCCTCCACTTT. Residues: CASSLFIPGQGFSPLHF. The chain employs TRBV7-9 and TRBJ1-6, with a tentative D call TRBD1 (6 bases). In germline, CDR1 is SEHNR, CDR2 FQNEAQ (reference sequence). The CDR3 runs 17 residues. V was shortened by 2 bases and J by 9 bases, with 20 bases between the two germline ends.

In its sample, this clone was seen a few times. This sample includes further DNA sequences coding for the same CDR3. This sequence joins TRBV19 and TRBJ2-5, with 7 nucleotides matching TRBD1. The CDR3 is 14 amino acids. The V gene end was trimmed by 6 bases and the J gene end by 1 base; junction bases not matched to a gene: 5. Germline V gene sequence: CDR1 LNHDA, CDR2 SQIVND (reference sequence). DNA of the CDR3: TGTGCCAGTAGCACTACAGGGGCCCAAGAGACCCAGTACTTC. It yields the protein CASSTTGAQETQYF.

J is TRBJ2-3 and V is TRBV18; D not certain. V was shortened by 8 bases and J by 4 bases, with 19 bases between the two germline ends. Germline assignment: CDR1 KGHSH and CDR2 LQKENI. This CDR3 has 15 residues. CDR3 sequence: CASRARDSRADTQYF. CDR3 coding DNA: TGTGCCAGCCGCGCTAGAGACTCCCGGGCAGATACGCAGTATTTT. The full variable domain, completed using reference TRBV18 and TRBJ2-3, is NAGVMQNPRHLVRRRGQEARLRCSPMKGHSHVYWYRQLPEEGLKFMVYLQKENIIDESGMPKERFSAEFPKEGPSILRIQQVVRGDSAAYFCASRARDSRADTQYFGPGTRLTVL.

This clone was counted a few times. V gene TRBV19 combines with J gene TRBJ2-1, with a possible D match to TRBD2 (6 bases). The germline gives CDR1 LNHDA, CDR2 SQIVND (reference sequence). CDR3 length: 12 residues. Trimming cost V 5 bases and J 6 bases, with 8 bases left between them. The CDR3 region has the DNA TGTGCCAGTAGTGGGGGGAGCAATGAGCAGTTCTTC. Translated, it gives CASSGGSNEQFF. The whole variable domain, remainder taken from reference TRBV19 and TRBJ2-1, is DGGITQSPKYLFRKEGQNVTLSCEQNLNHDAMYWYRQDPGQGLRLIYYSQIVNDFQKGDIAEGYSVSREKKESFPLTVTSAQKNPTAFYLCASSGGSNEQFFGPGTRLTVL.

J is TRBJ2-7 and V is TRBV9; D gene unclear. From germline, CDR1 is SGDLS and CDR2 YYNGEE. V was shortened by 4 bases and J by 0 bases, with 14 bases between the two germline ends. The CDR3 sequence is 15 residues long. CDR3 in DNA: TGTGCCAGCAGCCCTCTTCTTGAGCCCTCCTACGAGCAGTACTTC. Translated: CASSPLLEPSYEQYF.

The V gene is TRBV19, the J gene TRBJ2-3, with 10 nucleotides matching TRBD2. The germline V gene has CDR1 LNHDA and CDR2 SQIVND (reference sequence). J lost 1 base, V lost 6 bases, and 13 bases had no gene match. The length of the CDR3 is 18 residues. The CDR3 DNA sequence: TGTGCCAGTAGCGGTCTAGCGGGGGCCGGGAGGGGCACAGATACGCAGTATTTT. It codes for CASSGLAGAGRGTDTQYF. Variable domain in full (rest from reference TRBV19 and TRBJ2-3): DGGITQSPKYLFRKEGQNVTLSCEQNLNHDAMYWYRQDPGQGLRLIYYSQIVNDFQKGDIAEGYSVSREKKESFPLTVTSAQKNPTAFYLCASSGLAGAGRGTDTQYFGPGTRLTVL.

V and J are TRBV6-4 and TRBJ1-2; 8 positions match TRBD1. There are 14 residues in the CDR3. The junction had 7 bases not matched to a gene; V was cut back by 5 bases and J by 5 bases. CDR1 MRHNA and CDR2 SNTAGT come from the germline V gene. Written as DNA, the CDR3 is TGTGCCAGCAGTTTCGGGACAGGCGCTTATGGCTACACCTTC. Translated: CASSFGTGAYGYTF.

The chain links TRBV7-3 to TRBJ1-6, with D perhaps TRBD1 (6 bases). Germline lookup yields CDR1 SGHTA and CDR2 FQGTGA. CDR3 length: 14 residues. V lost 4 bases and J 6 bases, leaving 10 bases between the germline ends. Written as DNA, the CDR3 is TGTGCCAGCAGCTCGACAGGCCGTAATTCACCCCTCCACTTT. It codes for CASSSTGRNSPLHF. The full variable domain, rest sourced from reference TRBV7-3 and TRBJ1-6, is GAGVSQTPSNKVTEKGKYVELRCDPISGHTALYWYRQSLGQGPEFLIYFQGTGAADDSGLPNDRFFAVRPEGSVSTLKIQRTERGDSAVYLCASSSTGRNSPLHFGNGTRLTVT.